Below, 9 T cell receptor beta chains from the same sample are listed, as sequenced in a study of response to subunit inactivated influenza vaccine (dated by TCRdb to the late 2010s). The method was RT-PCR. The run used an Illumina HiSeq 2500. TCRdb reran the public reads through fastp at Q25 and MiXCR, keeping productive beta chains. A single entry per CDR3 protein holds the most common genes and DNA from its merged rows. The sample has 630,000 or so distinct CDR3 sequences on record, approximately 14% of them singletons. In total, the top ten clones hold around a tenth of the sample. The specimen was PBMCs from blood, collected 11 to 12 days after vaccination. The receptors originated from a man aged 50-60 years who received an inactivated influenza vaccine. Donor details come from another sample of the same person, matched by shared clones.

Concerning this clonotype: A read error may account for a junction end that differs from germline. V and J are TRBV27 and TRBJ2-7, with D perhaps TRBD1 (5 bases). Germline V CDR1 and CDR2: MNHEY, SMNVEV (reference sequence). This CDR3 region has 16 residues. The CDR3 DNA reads TGTGCCAGCAGCTTATGGGGCATGGCCGAAGGCTACGAGCAGTACTTC. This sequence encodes CASSLWGMAEGYEQYF.

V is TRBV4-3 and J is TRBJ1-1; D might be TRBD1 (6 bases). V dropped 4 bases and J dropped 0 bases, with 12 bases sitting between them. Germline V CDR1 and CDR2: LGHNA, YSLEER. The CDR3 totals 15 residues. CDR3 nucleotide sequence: TGCGCCAGCAGCCGAGGGGACACCTTGAACACTGAAGCTTTCTTT. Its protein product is CASSRGDTLNTEAFF.

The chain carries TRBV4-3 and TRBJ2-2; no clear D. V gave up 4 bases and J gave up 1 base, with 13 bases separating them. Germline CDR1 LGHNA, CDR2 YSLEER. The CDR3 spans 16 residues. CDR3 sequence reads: CASSPESPGNTGELFF. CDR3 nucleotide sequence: TGCGCCAGCAGCCCCGAAAGCCCGGGGAACACCGGGGAGCTGTTTTTT.

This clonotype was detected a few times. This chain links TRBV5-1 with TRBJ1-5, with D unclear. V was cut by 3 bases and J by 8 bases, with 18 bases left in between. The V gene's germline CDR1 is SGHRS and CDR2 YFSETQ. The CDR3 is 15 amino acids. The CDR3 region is CASSSQPGGGEPQHF. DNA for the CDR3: TGCGCCAGCAGCTCCCAACCGGGCGGCGGTGAGCCCCAGCATTTT.

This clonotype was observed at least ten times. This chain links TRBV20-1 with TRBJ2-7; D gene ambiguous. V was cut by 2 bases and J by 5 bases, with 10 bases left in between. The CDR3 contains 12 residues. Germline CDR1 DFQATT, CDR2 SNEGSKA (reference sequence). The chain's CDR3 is CSARQNRDEQYF. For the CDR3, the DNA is TGCAGTGCTAGACAGAACCGGGACGAGCAGTACTTC.

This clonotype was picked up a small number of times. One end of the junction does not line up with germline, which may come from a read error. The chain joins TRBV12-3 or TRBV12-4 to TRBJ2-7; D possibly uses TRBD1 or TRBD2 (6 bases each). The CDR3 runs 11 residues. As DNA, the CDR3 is TGTGCCAGCAGTTTACGAGGGGGACTGGACTTC. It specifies CASSLRGGLDF.

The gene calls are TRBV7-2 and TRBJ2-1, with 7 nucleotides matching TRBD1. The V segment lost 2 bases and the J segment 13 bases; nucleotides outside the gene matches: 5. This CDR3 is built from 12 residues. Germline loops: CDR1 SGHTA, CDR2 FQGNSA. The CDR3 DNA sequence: TGTGCCAGCAGCTTATATCGGACAGGTCAGTTCTTC. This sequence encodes CASSLYRTGQFF.

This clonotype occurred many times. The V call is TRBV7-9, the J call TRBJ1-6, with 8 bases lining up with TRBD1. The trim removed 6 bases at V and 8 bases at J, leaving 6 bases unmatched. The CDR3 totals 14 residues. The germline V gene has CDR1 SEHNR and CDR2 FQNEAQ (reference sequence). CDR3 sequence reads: CASRPTGEHSPLHF. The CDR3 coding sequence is TGTGCCAGCAGACCGACAGGGGAGCATTCACCCCTCCACTTT.

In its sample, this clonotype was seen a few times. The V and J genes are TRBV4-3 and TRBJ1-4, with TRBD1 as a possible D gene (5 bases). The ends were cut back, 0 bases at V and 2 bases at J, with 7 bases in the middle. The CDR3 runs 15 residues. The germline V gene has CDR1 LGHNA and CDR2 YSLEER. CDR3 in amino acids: CASSQEGGTNEKLFF. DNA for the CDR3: TGCGCCAGCAGCCAAGAGGGGGGGACTAATGAAAAACTGTTTTTT.